The 27 T cell receptor beta chains below come from one sample, sequenced in a study of shared clonotypes between healthy human individuals. Libraries were prepared by immunoSEQ multiplex PCR; TCRdb keeps only in-frame clonotypes and omits some of them. The table lists 2 million to 2.5 million clones, 85% to 95% of them singletons, with about 0.41% in the top ten. Sequenced sample: naive CD4+ T cells from PBMCs. Subset in this sample: CD45RA+ positively selected. The source of these receptors is a man between 18 and 29 years old in good health. Some clones in this sample may be carry-over from other donors' samples.

Concerning this clone: Other nucleotide sequences in the sample specify the same CDR3. This chain uses TRBV5-1 with TRBJ2-7, with 11 positions matching TRBD2. Germline values: CDR1 SGHRS, CDR2 YFSETQ. Trimming cost V 1 base and J 1 base; bases outside gene matches: 1. The length of the CDR3 is 15 residues. The CDR3 coding sequence is TGCGCCAGCAGCTTGATAGCGGGGGGGTCCTACGAGCAGTACTTC. This encodes CASSLIAGGSYEQYF.

In DNA, the CDR3 is TGCGCCAGCAGCTTTCCATGGGGGGAAGAAGAGACCCAGTACTTC. It translates to CASSFPWGEEETQYF. The rearrangement links TRBV5-1 to TRBJ2-5, with D maybe TRBD2 (6 bases). Germline lookup yields CDR1 SGHRS and CDR2 YFSETQ. This CDR3 comprises 15 residues. Trimming removed 2 bases at V and 3 bases at J, with 14 bases between.

The chain recombines TRBV7-2 with TRBJ1-5, with D possibly being TRBD1 (5 bases). This CDR3 comprises 16 residues. Between the trimmed V and J ends, which lost 4 bases and 4 bases, there was a span of 17 bases. In germline, CDR1 is SGHTA, CDR2 FQGNSA. The CDR3 region is CASSYGGARANQPQHF. DNA of the CDR3: TGTGCCAGCAGCTATGGCGGCGCCAGGGCAAATCAGCCCCAGCATTTT.

This chain uses TRBV4-2 with TRBJ1-2, with D possibly being TRBD1 (5 bases). The germline CDR1 and CDR2 sequences are LGHNA and YNFKEQ. This CDR3 has 14 residues. The V and J ends lost 0 bases and 4 bases respectively, with 9 bases between them. The CDR3 region has the DNA TGTGCCAGCAGCCAAGACCAGGGAACCTATGGCTACACCTTC. Amino acids: CASSQDQGTYGYTF.

The count of this clone is one. The rearrangement uses TRBV5-5 and TRBJ1-5; TRBD1 might be the D (6 bases). The CDR3 has 14 amino acids. V lost 4 bases and J 5 bases, leaving 13 bases between the germline ends. In germline, CDR1 is SGHKS, CDR2 YYEKEE (reference sequence). The CDR3 region has the DNA TGTGCCAGCAGCCAAGGACAGAGTTATCAGCCCCAGCATTTT. Residues: CASSQGQSYQPQHF.

The V gene is TRBV27, the J gene TRBJ2-2; 7 positions agree with TRBD2. CDR1 and CDR2 from the germline V gene are MNHEY and SMNVEV (reference sequence). V shed 7 bases and J 1 base; nucleotides not matched to a gene: 9. The CDR3 covers 16 residues. CDR3 in amino acids: CASTVLGRVNTGELFF. The CDR3 DNA reads TGTGCCAGCACCGTATTAGGGAGGGTGAACACCGGGGAGCTGTTTTTT.

V usage is TRBV30 and J usage is TRBJ2-3; D is unclear. The germline V and J ends were trimmed by 1 base and 2 bases, with 10 bases remaining between them. The CDR3 length is 14 residues. Germline V gene data show CDR1 as GTSNPN and CDR2 as SVGIG (reference sequence). CDR3 DNA sequence: TGTGCCTGGAGTGGAGGAATAAACACAGATACGCAGTATTTT. Amino acids: CAWSGGINTDTQYF.

The genes are TRBV5-4 and TRBJ1-3; possibly TRBD1 for D (5 bases). This CDR3 is 16 amino acids long. The V and J ends lost 3 bases and 0 bases respectively, with 13 bases between them. Germline V gene lookup returns CDR1 SGHNT and CDR2 YYREEE (reference sequence). DNA of the CDR3: TGTGCCAGCAGCTCCGGGGGGTCCAGCTCTGGAAACACCATATATTTT. Its translation is CASSSGGSSSGNTIYF.

About this clone: This CDR3 is also generated by other DNA sequences in the sample. V usage is TRBV2 and J usage is TRBJ2-7, with D hard to call. Trimming pared 6 bases from V and 2 bases from J, leaving 8 bases between. Germline-derived CDR1 and CDR2 are SNHLY and FYNNEI. This CDR3 is built from 12 residues. The CDR3: CASSVGTYEQYF. Here the CDR3 DNA reads TGTGCCAGCAGCGTCGGTACCTACGAGCAGTACTTC.

This clone was recorded once. The rearrangement uses TRBV11-2 and TRBJ2-3; D unclear. This CDR3 region has 12 residues. Germline V gene data show CDR1 as SGHAT and CDR2 as FQNNGV. Trimming shortened V by 4 bases and J by 11 bases, and 13 bases separated the two germline ends. The CDR3 DNA reads TGTGCCAGCAGCTCCGGACCCAGACGGCAGTATTTT. Translating it yields CASSSGPRRQYF.

This sequence joins TRBV4-2 and TRBJ2-1; 7 nucleotides match TRBD1. V lost 2 bases and J lost 8; bases outside the gene matches: 12. The CDR3 loop spans 16 amino acids. Germline assignment: CDR1 LGHNA and CDR2 YNFKEQ. This CDR3 is CASSQFRQGAAYEQFF. The DNA of the CDR3 is TGTGCCAGCAGCCAATTCAGACAGGGCGCCGCGTATGAGCAGTTCTTC.

This clone was observed once. This chain uses TRBV30 with TRBJ2-2; D perhaps matches TRBD1 (6 bases). This CDR3 region has 15 residues. Trimming left V 4 bases short and J 2 bases short, with 14 bases between. Germline loops: CDR1 GTSNPN, CDR2 SVGIG (reference sequence). As DNA, the CDR3 is TGTGCCTGGAAAGGGACATTCCGAAACACCGGGGAGCTGTTTTTT. The encoded protein is CAWKGTFRNTGELFF.

This clone was detected only once. The V and J genes are TRBV2 and TRBJ1-5; D is ambiguous. The CDR3 has 14 amino acids. V was pared by 4 bases and J by 7 bases, with 14 bases between. Germline CDR1 reads SNHLY; CDR2 reads FYNNEI. Written as DNA, the CDR3 is TGTGCCAGCAGTGGGGCGGCAGCGAAACAGCCCCAGCATTTT. This gives the protein CASSGAAAKQPQHF.

The CDR3 reads CASSLTGTSGFNEQFF. DNA for the CDR3: TGTGCCAGCAGTTTAACCGGGACTAGCGGGTTCAATGAGCAGTTCTTC. V and J are TRBV28 and TRBJ2-1, with 12 bases that match TRBD2. Germline CDR1 and CDR2: MDHEN and SYDVKM. The J segment lost 6 bases and the V segment lost 2 bases, leaving 5 bases of the junction unmatched. The CDR3 is made up of 16 amino acids.

The chain has TRBV19 and TRBJ2-7; tentative D call: TRBD2 (6 bases). With 1 base removed from V and 4 bases from J, the gap between germline ends came to 11 bases. Germline V gene sequence: CDR1 LNHDA, CDR2 SQIVND (reference sequence). This CDR3 contains 14 residues. This CDR3 is CASSIGREQYEQYF. The CDR3 nucleotides read TGTGCCAGTAGTATAGGGAGGGAGCAGTACGAGCAGTACTTC. Full variable domain (rest looked up from reference TRBV19 and TRBJ2-7): DGGITQSPKYLFRKEGQNVTLSCEQNLNHDAMYWYRQDPGQGLRLIYYSQIVNDFQKGDIAEGYSVSREKKESFPLTVTSAQKNPTAFYLCASSIGREQYEQYFGPGTRLTVT.

Concerning this clone itself: Other DNA variants within this sample encode the same CDR3. The chain couples TRBV28 to TRBJ2-3, with D unclear. This CDR3 has 12 amino acids. Germline V CDR1 and CDR2: MDHEN, SYDVKM. Trimming took 1 base from V and 3 from J, leaving 2 bases between them. The CDR3 DNA reads TGTGCCAGCAGTTTATTTACAGATACGCAGTATTTT. This encodes CASSLFTDTQYF.

The V gene is TRBV7-2, the J gene TRBJ2-7; TRBD1 agrees at 7 bases. The germline V gene has CDR1 SGHTA and CDR2 FQGNSA. The CDR3 is made up of 16 amino acids. Trimming cost V 0 bases and J 4 bases; bases outside gene matches: 9. The CDR3 nucleotides read TGTGCCAGCAGCTTAGCCAATACAGGGGTGGGTTACGAGCAGTACTTC. Its protein product is CASSLANTGVGYEQYF.

The genes are TRBV15 and TRBJ2-7; the D is unclear. In germline, CDR1 is LNHNV, CDR2 YYDKDF (reference sequence). V lost 0 bases and J 7 bases, leaving 7 bases between the germline ends. This CDR3 has 12 amino acids. The CDR3 nucleotides are TGTGCCACCAGCAGAGATTCCAGGGAGCAGTACTTC. Its protein product is CATSRDSREQYF.

CDR3 sequence: CASSAGLGGAVPQHF. In nucleotides, the CDR3 is TGTGCCAGCAGCGCTGGGTTGGGGGGCGCCGTGCCCCAGCATTTT. V gene TRBV7-2 combines with J gene TRBJ1-5; D is possibly TRBD1 (6 bases). The CDR3 extends over 15 amino acids. Trimming took 5 bases from V and 9 from J, leaving 20 bases between them. Per the germline V gene, CDR1 is SGHTA and CDR2 is FQGNSA. Full variable domain (missing parts from reference TRBV7-2 and TRBJ1-5): GAGVSQSPSNKVTEKGKDVELRCDPISGHTALYWYRQSLGQGLEFLIYFQGNSAPDKSGLPSDRFSAERTGGSVSTLTIQRTQQEDSAVYLCASSAGLGGAVPQHFGDGTRLSIL.

The chain employs TRBV7-6 and TRBJ2-2, with 9 bases identical to TRBD1. The CDR3 contains 15 residues. Germline V CDR1 and CDR2: SGHVS, FNYEAQ. V shed 5 bases, J shed 4 bases, and the junction held 5 bases outside the gene matches. The CDR3 sequence is CASSRGQGGTGELFF. The CDR3 bases are TGTGCCAGCAGCAGGGGACAGGGCGGCACCGGGGAGCTGTTTTTT. Full variable domain (outside the CDR3, taken from reference TRBV7-6 and TRBJ2-2): GAGVSQSPRYKVTKRGQDVALRCDPISGHVSLYWYRQALGQGPEFLTYFNYEAQQDKSGLPNDRFSAERPEGSISTLTIQRTEQRDSAMYRCASSRGQGGTGELFFGEGSRLTVL.

V is TRBV5-1 and J is TRBJ2-2; TRBD1 is a possible D gene (6 bases). The CDR3 spans 14 residues. Germline assignment: CDR1 SGHRS and CDR2 YFSETQ. V was shortened by 4 bases and J by 2 bases, with 9 bases between the two germline ends. The CDR3 sequence: CASSQGTNTGELFF. The CDR3 nucleotides read TGCGCCAGCAGCCAAGGGACAAACACCGGGGAGCTGTTTTTT.

The chain recombines TRBV9 with TRBJ2-7; TRBD1 matches at 12 bases. The CDR3 is 16 amino acids. The junction had 4 bases not matched to a gene; V was cut back by 0 bases and J by 3 bases. Germline V gives CDR1 SGDLS, CDR2 YYNGEE. This CDR3 is CASSVGGTGGFYEQYF. CDR3 coding DNA: TGTGCCAGCAGCGTAGGAGGGACAGGGGGCTTCTACGAGCAGTACTTC.

V gene TRBV7-2 combines with J gene TRBJ1-1; perhaps TRBD1 as D (6 bases). This CDR3 is built from 16 residues. V lost 4 bases to trimming and J lost 0 bases, with 15 bases between them. Per the germline V gene, CDR1 is SGHTA and CDR2 is FQGNSA. CDR3 nucleotide sequence: TGTGCCAGCAGCTCGCTCCGGGACACGATGAACACTGAAGCTTTCTTT. It codes for CASSSLRDTMNTEAFF.

This clone appeared once. This rearrangement joins TRBV5-4 to TRBJ1-2; TRBD1 is a possible D gene (5 bases). This CDR3 is built from 13 residues. Per germline, CDR1 SGHNT and CDR2 YYREEE (reference sequence). Trimming left V 9 bases short and J 3 bases short, with 15 bases between. CDR3 in DNA: TGTGCCACCACGAGGGACGGCTACTATGGCTACACCTTC. It encodes CATTRDGYYGYTF.

Concerning this clone itself: The sample contains more than one DNA sequence encoding this CDR3. The chain uses TRBV5-1 and TRBJ2-1; 12 bases match TRBD2. The V segment lost 4 bases and the J segment 4 bases; nucleotides outside the gene matches: 3. From germline, CDR1 is SGHRS and CDR2 YFSETQ. The CDR3 spans 15 residues. CDR3: CASSRLAGAYNEQFF. In DNA, the CDR3 is TGCGCCAGCAGCCGACTAGCGGGAGCGTACAATGAGCAGTTCTTC.

The chain has TRBV19 and TRBJ2-1; D is possibly TRBD1 or TRBD2 (5 bases each). The germline V gene has CDR1 LNHDA and CDR2 SQIVND (reference sequence). The V end was cut by 10 bases, the J end by 0 bases, with 13 bases between. CDR3 length equals 14 residues. The CDR3 protein is CAISRGRSYNEQFF. The CDR3 nucleotides are TGTGCCATATCTCGGGGCCGCTCCTACAATGAGCAGTTCTTC.

This clone has a handful of counts. V gene TRBV29-1 combines with J gene TRBJ1-2; tentative D call: TRBD1 (5 bases). The germline V and J ends were trimmed by 4 bases and 4 bases, with 25 bases remaining between them. Germline V gene lookup returns CDR1 SQVTM and CDR2 ANQGSEA. The CDR3 is 17 residues long. The chain's CDR3 is CSVVGTGRAGPTYGYTF. The CDR3 DNA sequence: TGCAGCGTTGTCGGAACAGGTAGGGCAGGGCCCACCTATGGCTACACCTTC.